The text below deals with one T cell receptor beta chain. Following RNA extraction, reverse transcription yielded cDNA that acted as the sequencing template. Here immunoSEQ multiplex PCR was the method, and the copy in TCRdb shows in-frame clones only, minus some. The sample has 180,000 or so clones, less than 80% seen once. This sample was taken from a study of CD8+ T cells in alopecia areata. Study-wide background: It was oral tofacitinib, at 5 to 10 mg twice daily, that treated patients received.

The CDR3 runs 15 residues. Germline V lookup: CDR1 MNHEY, CDR2 SVGAGI. The V gene end was trimmed by 6 bases and the J gene end by 3 bases; junction bases not matched to a gene: 8. This TCR derives from a human donor with alopecia areata. J is TRBJ2-5 and V is TRBV6-5; 9 bases line up with TRBD1. The specimen comprised CD8+ T cells sorted from blood, sampled at week 0. CDR3 sequence reads: CASRDHRGREETQYF. Here the CDR3 DNA reads TGTGCCAGCAGGGACCACAGGGGGCGCGAAGAGACCCAGTACTTC.